Below are 5 T cell receptor beta chains sequenced from a single sample in a study of cytomegalovirus exposure and HLA in healthy donors. PCR primers comprised 60 Vbeta and 13 Jbeta primers. The data were produced by immunoSEQ multiplex PCR, yet TCRdb's version contains in-frame clones alone and is incomplete. The table has over 100,000 clones, around 79% seen once. The specimen sequenced was PBMCs. These receptors were obtained from a woman aged 40-49 years in good health and CMV-seronegative.

This sequence joins TRBV18 and TRBJ1-2, with 9 bases aligning to TRBD1. This CDR3 comprises 16 residues. In germline, CDR1 is KGHSH, CDR2 LQKENI. The trim removed 3 bases at V and 5 bases at J, leaving 10 bases unmatched. The chain's CDR3 is CASSPGQGIGSYGYTF. The CDR3 bases are TGTGCCAGCTCACCCGGACAGGGGATAGGCTCTTATGGCTACACCTTC.

This clone occurred a few times. The V call is TRBV5-6, the J call TRBJ2-4; 8 positions agree with TRBD1. With V trimmed by 2 bases and J by 0 bases, 4 bases remained unmatched. CDR3 length: 16 amino acids. Per the germline V gene, CDR1 is SGHDT and CDR2 is YYEEEE. CDR3 sequence: CASSLGGQGAKNIQYF. The CDR3 DNA sequence: TGTGCCAGCAGCTTAGGAGGACAGGGAGCCAAAAACATTCAGTACTTC.

This chain uses TRBV6-6 with TRBJ1-5; D is ambiguous. This CDR3 has 15 amino acids. The V and J ends lost 6 bases and 0 bases respectively, with 12 bases between them. Germline CDR1 is MNHNY and CDR2 is SVGAGI (reference sequence). CDR3 nucleotides: TGTGCCAGCAGATTGGACGGGAATAGCAATCAGCCCCAGCATTTT. Encoded protein: CASRLDGNSNQPQHF.

This chain joins TRBV10-1 and TRBJ1-2; D is unclear. The germline V and J ends were trimmed by 0 bases and 2 bases, with 7 bases remaining between them. Germline CDR1 reads WNHNN; CDR2 reads SYGVQD (reference sequence). This CDR3 is 14 amino acids long. This chain's CDR3 is CASSESRGNYGYTF. CDR3 coding DNA: TGCGCCAGCAGTGAGTCCAGAGGCAACTATGGCTACACCTTC.

V usage is TRBV4-3 and J usage is TRBJ2-2, with D hard to call. V dropped 0 bases and J dropped 5 bases, with 7 bases sitting between them. The length of the CDR3 is 14 residues. Germline values: CDR1 LGHNA, CDR2 YSLEER. This chain's CDR3 is CASSQDPGTGELFF. The CDR3 nucleotides read TGCGCCAGCAGCCAAGATCCGGGTACCGGGGAGCTGTTTTTT.